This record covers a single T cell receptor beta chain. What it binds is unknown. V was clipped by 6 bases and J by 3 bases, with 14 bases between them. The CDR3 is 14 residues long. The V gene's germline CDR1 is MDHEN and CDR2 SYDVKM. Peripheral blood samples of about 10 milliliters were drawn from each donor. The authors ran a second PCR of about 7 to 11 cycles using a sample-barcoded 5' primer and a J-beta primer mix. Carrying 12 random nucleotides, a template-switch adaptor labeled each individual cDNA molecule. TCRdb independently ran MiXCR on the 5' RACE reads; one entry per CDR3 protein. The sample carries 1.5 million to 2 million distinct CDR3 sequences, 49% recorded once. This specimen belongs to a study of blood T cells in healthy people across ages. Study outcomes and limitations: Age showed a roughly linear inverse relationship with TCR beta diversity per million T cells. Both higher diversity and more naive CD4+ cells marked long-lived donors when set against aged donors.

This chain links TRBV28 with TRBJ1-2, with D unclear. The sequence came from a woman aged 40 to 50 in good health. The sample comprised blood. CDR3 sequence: CASRPQGLHYGYTF. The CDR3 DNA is TGTGCCAGCAGGCCTCAAGGGCTTCACTATGGCTACACCTTC.